This TCR beta chain was found in a study of Ad26.COV2.S vaccination and SARS-CoV-2 variants. Study-level points and caveats: After vaccination, reports described spike-specific CD8+ and CD4+ T cell responses as showing substantial breadth. Breadth measured for non-spike TCRs was similar across vaccine and placebo recipients. People who got the vaccine had more spike-specific TCR breadth than people who got placebo.

With regard to this clone: Its antigen is still unknown.

Measured with immunoSEQ multiplex PCR; TCRdb has only the in-frame clones, and not every one. Of hundreds of thousands of clones in the sample, 92% were seen once. CDR1 and CDR2 from the germline V gene are LNHDA and SQIVND (reference sequence). The V gene end was trimmed by 4 bases and the J gene end by 4 bases; junction bases not matched to a gene: 16. CDR3 length: 18 amino acids. The sample consisted of peripheral blood, taken after recovery from COVID-19. This sequence was found in a human donor who had recovered from COVID-19. The chain couples TRBV19 to TRBJ1-2; 9 bases are shared with TRBD1. CDR3 sequence (DNA): TGTGCCAGTAGTACCCGGGACAGGGTTGTCCCCCGGTCCTATGGCTACACCTTC. Amino acid sequence: CASSTRDRVVPRSYGYTF.